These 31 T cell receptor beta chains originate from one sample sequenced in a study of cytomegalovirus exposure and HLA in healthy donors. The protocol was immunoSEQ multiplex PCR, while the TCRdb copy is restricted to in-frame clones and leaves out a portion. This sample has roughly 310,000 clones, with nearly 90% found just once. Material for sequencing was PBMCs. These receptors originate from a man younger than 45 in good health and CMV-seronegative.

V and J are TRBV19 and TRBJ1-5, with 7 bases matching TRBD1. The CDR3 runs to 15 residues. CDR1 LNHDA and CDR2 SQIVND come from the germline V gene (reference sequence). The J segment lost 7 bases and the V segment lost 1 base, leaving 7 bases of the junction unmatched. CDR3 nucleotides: TGTGCCAGTAGTATAGCTCCGACAGGGCGGCAGCCCCAGCATTTT. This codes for CASSIAPTGRQPQHF.

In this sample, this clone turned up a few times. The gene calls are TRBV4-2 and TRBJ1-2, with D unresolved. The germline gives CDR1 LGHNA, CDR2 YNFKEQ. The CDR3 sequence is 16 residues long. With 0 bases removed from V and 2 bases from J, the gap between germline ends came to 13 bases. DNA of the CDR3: TGTGCCAGCAGCCAAGAGAAGGGAGTGAACAACTATGGCTACACCTTC. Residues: CASSQEKGVNNYGYTF.

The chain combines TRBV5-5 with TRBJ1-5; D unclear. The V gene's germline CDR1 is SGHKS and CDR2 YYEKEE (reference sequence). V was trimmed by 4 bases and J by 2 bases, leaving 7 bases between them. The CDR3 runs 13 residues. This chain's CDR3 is CASSPGGNQPQHF. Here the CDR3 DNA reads TGTGCCAGCAGCCCCGGGGGCAATCAGCCCCAGCATTTT.

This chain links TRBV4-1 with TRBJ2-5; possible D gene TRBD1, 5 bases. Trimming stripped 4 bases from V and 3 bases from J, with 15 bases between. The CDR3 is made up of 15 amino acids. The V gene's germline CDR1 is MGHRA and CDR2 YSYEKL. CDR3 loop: CASSLHGTGKETQYF. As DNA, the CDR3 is TGCGCCAGCAGCCTTCACGGAACAGGCAAAGAGACCCAGTACTTC.

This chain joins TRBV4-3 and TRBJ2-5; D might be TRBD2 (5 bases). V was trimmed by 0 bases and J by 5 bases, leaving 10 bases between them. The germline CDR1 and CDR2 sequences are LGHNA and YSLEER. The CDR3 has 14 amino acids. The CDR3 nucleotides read TGCGCCAGCAGCCAAGAAGAGGGTTGGGAGACCCAGTACTTC. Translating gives CASSQEEGWETQYF.

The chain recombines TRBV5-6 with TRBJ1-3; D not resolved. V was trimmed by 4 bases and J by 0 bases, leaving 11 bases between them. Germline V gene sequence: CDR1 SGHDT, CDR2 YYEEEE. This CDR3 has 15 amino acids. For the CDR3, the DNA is TGTGCCAGCAGCCTGGACGGGAACTCTGGAAACACCATATATTTT. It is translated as CASSLDGNSGNTIYF.

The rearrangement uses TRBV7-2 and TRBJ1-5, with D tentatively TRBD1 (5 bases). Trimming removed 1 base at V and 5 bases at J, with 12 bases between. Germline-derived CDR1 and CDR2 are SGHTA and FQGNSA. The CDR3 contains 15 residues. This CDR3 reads CASSLVAQEHQPQHF. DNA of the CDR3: TGTGCCAGCAGCTTAGTGGCACAGGAGCATCAGCCCCAGCATTTT.

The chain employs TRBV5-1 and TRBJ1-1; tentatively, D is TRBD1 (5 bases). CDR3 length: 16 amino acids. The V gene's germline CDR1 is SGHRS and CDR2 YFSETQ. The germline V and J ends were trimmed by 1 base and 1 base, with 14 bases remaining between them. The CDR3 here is CASSLNQGRKNTEAFF. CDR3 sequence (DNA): TGCGCCAGCAGCTTGAATCAGGGTCGGAAGAACACTGAAGCTTTCTTT.

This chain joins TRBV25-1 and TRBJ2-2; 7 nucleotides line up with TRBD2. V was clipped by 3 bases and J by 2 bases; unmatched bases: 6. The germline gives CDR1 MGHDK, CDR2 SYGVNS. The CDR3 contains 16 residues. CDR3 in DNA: TGTGCCAGCAGTGATTATGGGACTATCAACACCGGGGAGCTGTTTTTT. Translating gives CASSDYGTINTGELFF.

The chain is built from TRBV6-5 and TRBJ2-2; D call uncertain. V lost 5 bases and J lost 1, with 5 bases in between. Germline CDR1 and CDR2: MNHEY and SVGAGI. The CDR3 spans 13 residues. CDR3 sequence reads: CASSPRNTGELFF. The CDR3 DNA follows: TGTGCCAGCAGTCCCCGGAACACCGGGGAGCTGTTTTTT.

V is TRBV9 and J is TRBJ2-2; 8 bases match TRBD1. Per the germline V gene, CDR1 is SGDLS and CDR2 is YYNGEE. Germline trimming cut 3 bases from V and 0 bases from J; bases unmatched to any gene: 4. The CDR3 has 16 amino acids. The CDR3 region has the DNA TGTGCCAGCAGCGCAAGGGACAGGACGAACACCGGGGAGCTGTTTTTT. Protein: CASSARDRTNTGELFF.

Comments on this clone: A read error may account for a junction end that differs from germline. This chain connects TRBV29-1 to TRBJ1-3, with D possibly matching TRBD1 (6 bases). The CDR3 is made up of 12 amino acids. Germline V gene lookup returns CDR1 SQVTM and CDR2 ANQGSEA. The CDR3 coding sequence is TGCAGCGTGACCCTCCGGGACACCGAAGCTCAGTTT. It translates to CSVTLRDTEAQF.

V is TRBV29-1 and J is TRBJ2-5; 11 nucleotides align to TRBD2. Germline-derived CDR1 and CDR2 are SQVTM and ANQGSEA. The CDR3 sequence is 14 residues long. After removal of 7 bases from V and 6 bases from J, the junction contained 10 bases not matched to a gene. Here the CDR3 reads CSAEQLAGEKTQYF. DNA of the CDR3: TGCAGCGCAGAACAACTAGCGGGGGAAAAGACCCAGTACTTC.

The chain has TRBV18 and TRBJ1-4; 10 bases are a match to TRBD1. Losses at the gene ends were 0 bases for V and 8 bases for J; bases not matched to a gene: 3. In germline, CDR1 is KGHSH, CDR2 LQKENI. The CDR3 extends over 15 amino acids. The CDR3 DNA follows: TGTGCCAGCTCACCACCGACAGGGGGCGCGGAAAAACTGTTTTTT. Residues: CASSPPTGGAEKLFF.

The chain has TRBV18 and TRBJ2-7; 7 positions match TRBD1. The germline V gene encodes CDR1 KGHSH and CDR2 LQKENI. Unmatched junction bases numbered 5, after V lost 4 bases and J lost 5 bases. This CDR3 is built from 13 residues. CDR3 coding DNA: TGTGCCAGCTCACTTACAGGGGACCACGAGCAGTACTTC. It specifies CASSLTGDHEQYF. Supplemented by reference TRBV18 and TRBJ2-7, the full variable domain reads NAGVMQNPRHLVRRRGQEARLRCSPMKGHSHVYWYRQLPEEGLKFMVYLQKENIIDESGMPKERFSAEFPKEGPSILRIQQVVRGDSAAYFCASSLTGDHEQYFGPGTRLTVT.

CDR3 coding DNA: TGCGCCAGCAGCCAGGAACAGGGCCTTGCGCCTGAAAAACTGTTTTTT. Its translation: CASSQEQGLAPEKLFF. J is TRBJ1-4 and V is TRBV4-1; maybe TRBD1 (6 bases). V was cut by 3 bases and J by 7 bases, with 18 bases left in between. There are 16 residues in the CDR3. Germline values: CDR1 MGHRA, CDR2 YSYEKL.

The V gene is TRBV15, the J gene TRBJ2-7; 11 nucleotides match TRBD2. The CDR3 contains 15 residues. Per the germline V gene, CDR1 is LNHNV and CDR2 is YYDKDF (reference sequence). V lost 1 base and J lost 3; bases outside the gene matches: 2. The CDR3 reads CATSRGLAGIYEQYF. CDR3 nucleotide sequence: TGTGCCACCAGCAGAGGACTAGCGGGAATCTACGAGCAGTACTTC.

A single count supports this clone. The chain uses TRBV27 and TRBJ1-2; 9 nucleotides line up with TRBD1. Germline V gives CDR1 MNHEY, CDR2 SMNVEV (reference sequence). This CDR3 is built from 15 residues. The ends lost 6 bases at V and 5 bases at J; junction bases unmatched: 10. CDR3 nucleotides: TGTGCCAGCAGGGGACAGGGTGGCCTATTTTATGGCTACACCTTC. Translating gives CASRGQGGLFYGYTF.

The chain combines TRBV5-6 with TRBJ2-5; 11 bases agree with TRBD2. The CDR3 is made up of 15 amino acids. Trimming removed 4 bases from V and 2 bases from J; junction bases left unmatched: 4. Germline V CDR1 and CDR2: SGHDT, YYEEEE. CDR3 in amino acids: CASSGRLAGQETQYF. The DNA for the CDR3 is TGTGCCAGCAGCGGAAGACTAGCGGGACAAGAGACCCAGTACTTC.

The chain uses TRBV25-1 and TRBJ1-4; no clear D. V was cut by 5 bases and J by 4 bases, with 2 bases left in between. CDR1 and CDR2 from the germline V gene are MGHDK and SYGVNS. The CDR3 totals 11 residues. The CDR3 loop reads CASSHNEKLFF. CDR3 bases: TGTGCCAGCAGTCATAATGAAAAACTGTTTTTT.

The CDR3 DNA sequence: TGTGCCAGCAGTTGGGGGACTAGCGGGGGCTACGAGCAGTACTTC. Translated, it gives CASSWGTSGGYEQYF. This sequence joins TRBV2 and TRBJ2-7; 14 bases are shared with TRBD2. Germline CDR1 is SNHLY and CDR2 is FYNNEI. The CDR3 runs to 15 residues. The V gene end was trimmed by 5 bases and the J gene end by 3 bases; junction bases not matched to a gene: 3.

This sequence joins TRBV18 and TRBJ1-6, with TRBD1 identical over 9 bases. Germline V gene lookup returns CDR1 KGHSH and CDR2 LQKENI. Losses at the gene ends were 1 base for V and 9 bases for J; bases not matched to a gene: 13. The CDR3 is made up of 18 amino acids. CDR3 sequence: CASSPRGTTDRGISPLHF. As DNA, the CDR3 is TGTGCCAGCTCACCACGTGGGACGACAGACAGGGGGATTTCACCCCTCCACTTT.

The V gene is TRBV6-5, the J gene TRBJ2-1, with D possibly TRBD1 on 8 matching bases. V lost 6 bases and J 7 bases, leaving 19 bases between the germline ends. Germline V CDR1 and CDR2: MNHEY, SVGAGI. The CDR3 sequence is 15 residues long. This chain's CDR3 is CASSRTRGRENEQFF. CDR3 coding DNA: TGTGCCAGCAGCCGCACCAGGGGGCGGGAGAATGAGCAGTTCTTC.

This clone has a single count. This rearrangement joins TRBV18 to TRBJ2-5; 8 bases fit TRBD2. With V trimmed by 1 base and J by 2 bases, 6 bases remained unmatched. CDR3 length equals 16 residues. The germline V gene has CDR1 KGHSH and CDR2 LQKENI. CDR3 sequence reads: CASSPLAGPTQETQYF. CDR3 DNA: TGTGCCAGCTCACCACTAGCGGGGCCGACTCAAGAGACCCAGTACTTC.

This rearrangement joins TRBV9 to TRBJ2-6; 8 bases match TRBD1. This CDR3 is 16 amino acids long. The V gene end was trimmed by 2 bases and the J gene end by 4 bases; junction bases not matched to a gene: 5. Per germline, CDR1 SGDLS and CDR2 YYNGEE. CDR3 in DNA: TGTGCCAGCAGCGTGCAGGGGGCTACCGGGGCCAACGTCCTGACTTTC. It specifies CASSVQGATGANVLTF.

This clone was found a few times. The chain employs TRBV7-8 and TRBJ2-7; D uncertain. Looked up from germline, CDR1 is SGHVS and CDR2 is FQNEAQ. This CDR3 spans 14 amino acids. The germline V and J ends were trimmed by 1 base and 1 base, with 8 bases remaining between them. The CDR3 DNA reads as TGTGCCAGCAGCTTAGTGGCATGGTCCTACGAGCAGTACTTC. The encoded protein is CASSLVAWSYEQYF.

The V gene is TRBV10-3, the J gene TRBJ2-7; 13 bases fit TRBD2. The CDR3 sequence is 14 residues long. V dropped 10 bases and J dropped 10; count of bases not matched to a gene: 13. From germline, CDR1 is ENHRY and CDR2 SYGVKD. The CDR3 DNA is TGTGCCAGCACCGAACTAGCGGGGGGGTACGGCCAGTACTTC. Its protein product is CASTELAGGYGQYF.

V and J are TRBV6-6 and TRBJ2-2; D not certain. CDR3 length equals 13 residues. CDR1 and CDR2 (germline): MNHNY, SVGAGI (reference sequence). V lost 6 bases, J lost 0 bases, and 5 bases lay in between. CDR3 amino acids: CASREANTGELFF. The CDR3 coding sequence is TGTGCCAGCAGAGAGGCGAACACCGGGGAGCTGTTTTTT.

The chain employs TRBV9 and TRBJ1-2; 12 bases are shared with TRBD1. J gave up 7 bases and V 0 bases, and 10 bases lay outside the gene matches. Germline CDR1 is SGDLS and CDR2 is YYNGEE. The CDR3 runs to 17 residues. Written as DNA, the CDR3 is TGTGCCAGCAGCGTAGCCCCGGGGACAGGGGGCGCAAGTGGCTACACCTTC. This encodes CASSVAPGTGGASGYTF.

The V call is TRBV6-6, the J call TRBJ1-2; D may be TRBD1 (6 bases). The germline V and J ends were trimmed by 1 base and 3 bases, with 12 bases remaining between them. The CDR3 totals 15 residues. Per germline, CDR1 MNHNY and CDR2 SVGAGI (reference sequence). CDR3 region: CASSYLQGSDYGYTF. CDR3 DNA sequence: TGTGCCAGCAGTTACTTACAGGGTTCGGACTATGGCTACACCTTC.

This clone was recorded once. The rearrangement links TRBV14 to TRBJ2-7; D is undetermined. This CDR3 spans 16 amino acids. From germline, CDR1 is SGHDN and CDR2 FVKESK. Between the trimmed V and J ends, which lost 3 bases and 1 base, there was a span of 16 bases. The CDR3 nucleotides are TGTGCCAGCAGCCAGCGGAGCATCTTCATTTCCTACGAGCAGTACTTC. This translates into CASSQRSIFISYEQYF.